This T cell receptor (beta chain) was retrieved from a study of human thymus T cells. Study findings and constraints: It looked as if thymic and blood repertoires used V and J genes in a biased way.

Concerning this clone itself: As yet, its antigen is unknown.

Trimming took 4 bases from V and 4 from J; bases not matched to a gene: 1. CDR1 and CDR2 (germline): LGHNA, YSLEER. This CDR3 has 13 residues. TCRdb's table, derived via immunoSEQ multiplex PCR, lists solely in-frame clones and lacks some. In the table there are about 60,000 clones, nearly 95% of which are singletons. Healthy Finnish infants undergoing corrective surgery for congenital heart defects provided the donor material. A roughly 0.45-1 mL peripheral blood aliquot was taken intraoperatively from four of eight donors. Blood DNA came from all available leukocytes, not a fixed cell number. The sequencing sample was made of blood. The J gene is TRBJ2-4, the V gene TRBV4-3, with 7 bases that match TRBD1. This TCR was recovered from a boy younger than two with a congenital heart defect but otherwise immunologically healthy. The DNA of the CDR3 is TGCGCCAGCAGCCTGGGACAGAAAAACATTCAGTACTTC. Translated: CASSLGQKNIQYF.